This TCR beta chain was observed in a study of CD8 T cells in Susac syndrome. This CDR3 is built from 15 residues. Per germline, CDR1 LGHNT and CDR2 FRNRAP. Between the trimmed V and J ends, which lost 0 bases and 1 base, there was a span of 9 bases. RNA, at 0.5 to 1 ug, was reverse transcribed with random hexamers. Each CDR3 protein is one row after TCRdb ran MiXCR on the immunoSEQ multiplex PCR reads. The data contain 50,000 or so distinct CDR3 sequences, 80% to 95% of them seen just once; the ten biggest clones take up around 0.4%. V and J are TRBV12-5 and TRBJ2-5, with D possibly matching TRBD1 (6 bases). This receptor was identified in a human donor in good health. The sequenced sample consisted of CD8+ T cells from PBMCs. This chain's CDR3 is CASGLVGQTQETQYF. The CDR3, as DNA: TGTGCTAGTGGTTTGGTAGGACAGACCCAAGAGACCCAGTACTTC. The variable domain in full, completed from reference TRBV12-5 and TRBJ2-5, reads DARVTQTPRHKVTEMGQEVTMRCQPILGHNTVFWYRQTMMQGLELLAYFRNRAPLDDSGMPKDRFSAEMPDATLATLKIQPSEPRDSAVYFCASGLVGQTQETQYFGPGTRLLVL.